The 16 T cell receptor beta chains in this list originate from one sample, sequenced in a study of control samples from healthy donors and cancer patients. This table comes from immunoSEQ multiplex PCR, and its TCRdb copy is limited to in-frame clones, with some not included. The sample consists of under 150,000 clones, approximately 92% of them appearing once. Sequenced input: blood. The receptors were gathered from a man aged 25-40 years in good health.

The genes are TRBV29-1 and TRBJ2-7; no clear D. Per the germline V gene, CDR1 is SQVTM and CDR2 is ANQGSEA. This CDR3 comprises 13 residues. Trimming shortened V by 2 bases and J by 4 bases, and 12 bases separated the two germline ends. This chain's CDR3 is CSVESPEGYEQYF. The CDR3 DNA reads as TGCAGCGTTGAAAGTCCGGAAGGATACGAGCAGTACTTC.

The J gene is TRBJ2-5, the V gene TRBV10-3, with 14 nucleotides matching TRBD2. In germline, CDR1 is ENHRY, CDR2 SYGVKD. The V and J ends lost 4 bases and 4 bases, in that order; junction bases with no gene match: 8. The CDR3 contains 17 residues. This CDR3 is CAISGRGLAGATETQYF. In DNA, the CDR3 is TGTGCCATCAGTGGGCGGGGACTAGCGGGAGCGACAGAGACCCAGTACTTC.

This CDR3 reads CASSPRDIGNTIYF. CDR3 coding DNA: TGTGCCAGCAGCCCCAGGGACATTGGAAACACCATATATTTT. J is TRBJ1-3 and V is TRBV9; D perhaps matches TRBD1 (6 bases). This CDR3 is built from 14 residues. V was clipped by 4 bases and J by 3 bases, with 11 bases between them. Germline V gives CDR1 SGDLS, CDR2 YYNGEE.

V gene TRBV7-9 combines with J gene TRBJ2-3, with 8 bases aligning to TRBD2. Trimming cost V 1 base and J 1 base; bases outside gene matches: 7. The V gene's germline CDR1 is SEHNR and CDR2 FQNEAQ (reference sequence). The CDR3 spans 17 residues. The CDR3 loop reads CASSLGLAGGRTDTQYF. The CDR3 DNA follows: TGTGCCAGCAGCTTAGGGCTTGCGGGGGGACGCACAGATACGCAGTATTTT.

This chain connects TRBV20-1 to TRBJ1-2; D unclear. Per the germline V gene, CDR1 is DFQATT and CDR2 is SNEGSKA (reference sequence). This CDR3 region has 12 residues. Deletions cut 3 bases from V and 3 bases from J, with 8 bases between. The CDR3 nucleotides are TGCAGTGCTAGTTTGTTGGACTATGGCTACACCTTC. It is translated as CSASLLDYGYTF.

The chain couples TRBV6-6 to TRBJ1-5; D perhaps matches TRBD1 (5 bases). Trimming removed 5 bases at V and 4 bases at J, with 12 bases between. The CDR3 is 14 amino acids. Germline CDR1 and CDR2: MNHNY and SVGAGI (reference sequence). CDR3: CASSQTDSNQPQHF. In DNA form, the CDR3 reads TGTGCCAGCAGTCAGACAGACTCAAATCAGCCCCAGCATTTT.

The chain carries TRBV5-1 and TRBJ1-3, with D possibly being TRBD1 (6 bases). Germline V gene data show CDR1 as SGHRS and CDR2 as YFSETQ. V shed 0 bases and J shed 4 bases, with 20 bases lying between them. There are 18 residues in the CDR3. This CDR3 reads CASSLAWLGQRTGNTIYF. The CDR3, as DNA: TGCGCCAGCAGCTTGGCCTGGTTGGGACAAAGAACAGGAAACACCATATATTTT.

The chain uses TRBV6-1 and TRBJ2-1; 7 bases match TRBD1. The CDR3 covers 16 residues. J was trimmed by 7 bases and V by 4 bases; bases with no gene match: 13. The germline gives CDR1 MNHNS, CDR2 SASEGT. CDR3 nucleotide sequence: TGTGCCAGCAGTGCCCCTCGACAGGGCGGTTGGAATGAGCAGTTCTTC. Its translation: CASSAPRQGGWNEQFF.

The genes are TRBV10-3 and TRBJ2-1; D perhaps matches TRBD2 (5 bases). The CDR3 runs 15 residues. Germline V gene lookup returns CDR1 ENHRY and CDR2 SYGVKD. V lost 2 bases and J 0 bases, leaving 8 bases between the germline ends. CDR3 residues: CAISERLASYNEQFF. DNA of the CDR3: TGTGCCATCAGTGAGAGGCTAGCCTCCTACAATGAGCAGTTCTTC.

The V gene is TRBV19, the J gene TRBJ1-5; D unclear. The germline V gene has CDR1 LNHDA and CDR2 SQIVND (reference sequence). This CDR3 spans 17 amino acids. Trimming shortened V by 5 bases and J by 3 bases, and 20 bases separated the two germline ends. As DNA, the CDR3 is TGTGCCAGTAGTCTCGGAAGATGGAGTATTTTCAATCAGCCCCAGCATTTT. Its translation is CASSLGRWSIFNQPQHF.

The chain carries TRBV20-1 and TRBJ2-3; D perhaps matches TRBD2 (6 bases). The CDR3 runs 11 residues. The V end lost 5 bases, the J end lost 6 bases, and 9 bases lay between the germline ends. The germline CDR1 and CDR2 sequences are DFQATT and SNEGSKA (reference sequence). As DNA, the CDR3 is TGCAGTGCTCAGGCGGGGGATACGCAGTATTTT. Translated, it gives CSAQAGDTQYF.

This sequence joins TRBV10-3 and TRBJ2-3, with TRBD2 identical over 14 bases. V dropped 6 bases and J dropped 5; count of bases not matched to a gene: 13. CDR3 length equals 18 residues. CDR1 ENHRY and CDR2 SYGVKD come from the germline V gene. CDR3 protein: CAISLYPGLAGVGDTQYF. The CDR3 region has the DNA TGTGCCATCAGCCTCTACCCGGGACTAGCGGGAGTAGGAGATACGCAGTATTTT.

The chain uses TRBV5-1 and TRBJ2-7; 7 bases fit TRBD2. CDR3 length: 16 amino acids. The V gene's germline CDR1 is SGHRS and CDR2 YFSETQ. V was clipped by 2 bases and J by 0 bases; unmatched bases: 8. The DNA of the CDR3 is TGCGCCAGCAGCTTCCTGGGAGGGCCCGACTCCTACGAGCAGTACTTC. Its protein is CASSFLGGPDSYEQYF.

The chain employs TRBV28 and TRBJ1-2; TRBD1 aligns across 10 bases. The CDR3 is made up of 16 amino acids. V shed 1 base and J 0 bases; nucleotides not matched to a gene: 2. Germline V gene lookup returns CDR1 MDHEN and CDR2 SYDVKM. The CDR3 DNA follows: TGTGCCAGCAGTTTATTTGGGACAGGGGCTAACTATGGCTACACCTTC. Its protein product is CASSLFGTGANYGYTF.

The chain joins TRBV6-5 to TRBJ1-1; no reliable D call. From germline, CDR1 is MNHEY and CDR2 SVGAGI. Trimming stripped 10 bases from V and 1 base from J, with 10 bases between. The CDR3 loop spans 12 amino acids. CDR3 region: CATPRGNTEAFF. The DNA for the CDR3 is TGTGCCACCCCGCGTGGGAACACTGAAGCTTTCTTT.

The J gene is TRBJ1-5, the V gene TRBV15; 8 nucleotides agree with TRBD1. The junction had 1 base not matched to a gene; V was cut back by 3 bases and J by 0 bases. In germline, CDR1 is LNHNV, CDR2 YYDKDF (reference sequence). CDR3 length: 15 residues. Written as DNA, the CDR3 is TGTGCCACCAGCAGGACAGGGGTTAGCAATCAGCCCCAGCATTTT. It specifies CATSRTGVSNQPQHF.